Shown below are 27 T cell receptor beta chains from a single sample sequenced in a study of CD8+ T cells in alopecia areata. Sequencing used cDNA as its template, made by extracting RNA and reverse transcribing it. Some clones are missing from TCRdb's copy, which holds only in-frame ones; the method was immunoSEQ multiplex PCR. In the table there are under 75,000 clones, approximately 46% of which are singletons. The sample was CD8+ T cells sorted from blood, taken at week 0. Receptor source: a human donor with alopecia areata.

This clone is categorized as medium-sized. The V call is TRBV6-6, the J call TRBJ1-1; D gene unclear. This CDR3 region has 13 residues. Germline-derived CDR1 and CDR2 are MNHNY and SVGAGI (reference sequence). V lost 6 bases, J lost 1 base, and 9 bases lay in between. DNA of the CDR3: TGTGCCAGCAGCCATACAGAGAACACTGAAGCTTTCTTT. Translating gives CASSHTENTEAFF.

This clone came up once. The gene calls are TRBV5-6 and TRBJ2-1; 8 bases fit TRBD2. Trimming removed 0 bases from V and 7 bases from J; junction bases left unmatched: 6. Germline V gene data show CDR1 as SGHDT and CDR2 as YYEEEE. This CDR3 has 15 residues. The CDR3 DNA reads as TGTGCCAGCAGCTTGGTTGGCGGGAGGTGGAATGAGCAGTTCTTC. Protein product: CASSLVGGRWNEQFF.

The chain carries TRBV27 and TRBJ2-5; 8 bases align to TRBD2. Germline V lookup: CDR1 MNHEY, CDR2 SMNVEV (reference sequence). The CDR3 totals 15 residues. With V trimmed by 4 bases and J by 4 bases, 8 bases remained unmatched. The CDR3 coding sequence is TGTGCCAGCAGTTGGGCCGGGAGGGCCCGAGAGACCCAGTACTTC. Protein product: CASSWAGRARETQYF.

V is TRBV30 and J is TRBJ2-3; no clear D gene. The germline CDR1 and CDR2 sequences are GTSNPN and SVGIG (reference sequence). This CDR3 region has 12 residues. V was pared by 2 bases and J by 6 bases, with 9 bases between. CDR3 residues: CAWSTALDTQYF. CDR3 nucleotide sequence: TGTGCCTGGAGTACCGCGCTGGATACGCAGTATTTT.

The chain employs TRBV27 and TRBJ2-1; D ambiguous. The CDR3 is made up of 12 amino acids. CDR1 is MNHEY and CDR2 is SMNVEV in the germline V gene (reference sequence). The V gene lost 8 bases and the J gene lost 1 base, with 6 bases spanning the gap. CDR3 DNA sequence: TGTGCCAGCGGCGGATCCTACAATGAGCAGTTCTTC. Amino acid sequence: CASGGSYNEQFF.

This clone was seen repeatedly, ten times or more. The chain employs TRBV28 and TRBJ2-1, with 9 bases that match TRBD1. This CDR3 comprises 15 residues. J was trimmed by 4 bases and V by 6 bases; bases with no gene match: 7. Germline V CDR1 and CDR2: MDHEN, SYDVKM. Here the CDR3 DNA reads TGTGCCAGCAGACATAACAGGGGGCCTTACAATGAGCAGTTCTTC. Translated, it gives CASRHNRGPYNEQFF.

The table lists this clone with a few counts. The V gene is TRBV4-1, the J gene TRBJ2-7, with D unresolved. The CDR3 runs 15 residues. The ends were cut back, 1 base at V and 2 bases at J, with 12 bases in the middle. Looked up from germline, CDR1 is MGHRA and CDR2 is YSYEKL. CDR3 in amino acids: CASSQASALTYEQYF. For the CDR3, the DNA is TGCGCCAGCAGCCAAGCGTCAGCCCTAACCTACGAGCAGTACTTC.

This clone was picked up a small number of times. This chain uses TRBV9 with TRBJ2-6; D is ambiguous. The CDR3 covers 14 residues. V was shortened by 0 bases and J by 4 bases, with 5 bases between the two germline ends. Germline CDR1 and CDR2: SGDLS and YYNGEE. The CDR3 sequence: CASSVVPGANVLTF. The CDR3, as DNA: TGTGCCAGCAGCGTAGTGCCCGGGGCCAACGTCCTGACTTTC.

CDR3 sequence reads: CASGGVGGYTF. In nucleotides, the CDR3 is TGTGCCAGCGGAGGGGTTGGCGGCTACACCTTC. The chain employs TRBV6-1 and TRBJ1-2, with TRBD1 as a possible D gene (5 bases). Trimming took 8 bases from V and 8 from J, leaving 12 bases between them. The CDR3 spans 11 residues. Germline CDR1 and CDR2: MNHNS and SASEGT.

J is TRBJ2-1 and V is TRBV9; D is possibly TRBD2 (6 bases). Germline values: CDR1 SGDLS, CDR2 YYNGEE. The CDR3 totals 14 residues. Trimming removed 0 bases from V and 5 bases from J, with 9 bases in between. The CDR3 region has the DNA TGTGCCAGCAGCGTAGTGGCTAGCGACAATGAGCAGTTCTTC. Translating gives CASSVVASDNEQFF. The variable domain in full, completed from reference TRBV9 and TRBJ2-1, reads DSGVTQTPKHLITATGQRVTLRCSPRSGDLSVYWYQQSLDQGLQFLIQYYNGEERAKGNILERFSAQQFPDLHSELNLSSLELGDSALYFCASSVVASDNEQFFGPGTRLTVL.

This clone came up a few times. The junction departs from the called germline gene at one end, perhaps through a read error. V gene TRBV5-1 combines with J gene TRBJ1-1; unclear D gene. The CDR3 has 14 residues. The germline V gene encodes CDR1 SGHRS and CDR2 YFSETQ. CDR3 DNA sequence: TGCGCCAGCAGCTTGCTTGAGGTGAACGCTGAAGCTTTCTTT. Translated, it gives CASSLLEVNAEAFF.

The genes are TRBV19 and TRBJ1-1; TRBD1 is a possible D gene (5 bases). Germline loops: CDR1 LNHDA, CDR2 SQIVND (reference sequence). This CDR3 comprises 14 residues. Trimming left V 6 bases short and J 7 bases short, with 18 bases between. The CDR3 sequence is CASSQGIGWFEAFF. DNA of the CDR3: TGTGCCAGTAGCCAGGGAATAGGCTGGTTTGAAGCTTTCTTT.

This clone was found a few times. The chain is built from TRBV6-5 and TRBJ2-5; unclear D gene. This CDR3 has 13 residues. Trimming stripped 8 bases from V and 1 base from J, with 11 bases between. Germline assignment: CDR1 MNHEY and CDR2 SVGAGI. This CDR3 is CASSLVFQETQYF. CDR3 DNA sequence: TGTGCCAGCTCCCTTGTCTTCCAAGAGACCCAGTACTTC.

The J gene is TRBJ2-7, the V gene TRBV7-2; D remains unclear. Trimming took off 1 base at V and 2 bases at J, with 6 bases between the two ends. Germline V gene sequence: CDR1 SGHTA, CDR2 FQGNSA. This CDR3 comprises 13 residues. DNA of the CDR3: TGTGCCAGCAGCTTAGGGATAGCCTACGAGCAGTACTTC. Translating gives CASSLGIAYEQYF.

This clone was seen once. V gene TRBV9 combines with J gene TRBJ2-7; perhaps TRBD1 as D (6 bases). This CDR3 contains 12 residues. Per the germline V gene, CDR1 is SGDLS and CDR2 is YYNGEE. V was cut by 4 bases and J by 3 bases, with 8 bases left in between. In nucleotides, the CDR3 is TGTGCCAGCAGCCCACAGGGCTACGAGCAGTACTTC. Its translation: CASSPQGYEQYF.

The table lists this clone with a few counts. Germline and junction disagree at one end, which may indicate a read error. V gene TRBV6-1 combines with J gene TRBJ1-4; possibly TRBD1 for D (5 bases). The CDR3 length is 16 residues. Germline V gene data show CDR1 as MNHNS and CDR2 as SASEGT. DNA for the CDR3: TGTGCCAGCAGCGAAGCGGGGGGAAATACTAATGAAAAACTGTTTTTT. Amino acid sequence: CASSEAGGNTNEKLFF.

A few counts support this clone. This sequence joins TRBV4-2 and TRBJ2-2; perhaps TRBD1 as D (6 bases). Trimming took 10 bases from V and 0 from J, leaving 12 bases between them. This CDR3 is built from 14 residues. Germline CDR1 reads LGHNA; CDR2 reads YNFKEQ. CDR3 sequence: CATRGGPNTGELFF. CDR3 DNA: TGTGCCACGAGAGGGGGTCCGAACACCGGGGAGCTGTTTTTT.

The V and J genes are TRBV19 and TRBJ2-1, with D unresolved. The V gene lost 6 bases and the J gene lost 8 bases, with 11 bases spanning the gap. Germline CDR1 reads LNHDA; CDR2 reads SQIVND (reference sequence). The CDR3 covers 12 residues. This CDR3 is CASRAAWDEQFF. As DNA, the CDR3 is TGTGCCAGTAGGGCCGCGTGGGATGAGCAGTTCTTC.

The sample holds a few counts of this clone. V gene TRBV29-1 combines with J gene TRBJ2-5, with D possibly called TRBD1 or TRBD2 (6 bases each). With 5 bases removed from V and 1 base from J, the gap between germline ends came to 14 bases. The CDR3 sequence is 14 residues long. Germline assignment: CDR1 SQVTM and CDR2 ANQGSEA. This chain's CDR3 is CSVSPGDFQETQYF. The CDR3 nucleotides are TGCAGCGTTTCCCCAGGGGACTTCCAAGAGACCCAGTACTTC.

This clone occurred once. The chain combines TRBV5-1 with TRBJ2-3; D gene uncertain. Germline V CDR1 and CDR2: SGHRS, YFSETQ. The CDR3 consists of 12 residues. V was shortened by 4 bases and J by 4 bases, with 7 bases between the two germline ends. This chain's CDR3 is CASSLIADTQYF. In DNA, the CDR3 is TGCGCCAGCAGCCTAATAGCAGATACGCAGTATTTT. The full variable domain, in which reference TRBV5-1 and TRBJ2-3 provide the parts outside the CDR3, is KAGVTQTPRYLIKTRGQQVTLSCSPISGHRSVSWYQQTPGQGLQFLFEYFSETQRNKGNFPGRFSGRQFSNSRSEMNVSTLELGDSALYLCASSLIADTQYFGPGTRLTVL.

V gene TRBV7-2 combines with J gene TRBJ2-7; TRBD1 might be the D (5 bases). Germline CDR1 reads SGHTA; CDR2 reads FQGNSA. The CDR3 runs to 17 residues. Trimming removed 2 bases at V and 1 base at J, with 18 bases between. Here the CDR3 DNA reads TGTGCCAGCAGCTTAATGAGCGCGGAAAGGGGATCCTACGAGCAGTACTTC. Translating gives CASSLMSAERGSYEQYF.

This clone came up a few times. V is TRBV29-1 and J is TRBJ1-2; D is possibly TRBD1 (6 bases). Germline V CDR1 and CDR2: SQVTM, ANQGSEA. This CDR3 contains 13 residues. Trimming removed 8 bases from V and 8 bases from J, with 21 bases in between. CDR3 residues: CSHPSQAGGGYTF. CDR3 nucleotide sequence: TGCAGCCATCCTTCCCAGGCGGGGGGCGGCTACACCTTC.

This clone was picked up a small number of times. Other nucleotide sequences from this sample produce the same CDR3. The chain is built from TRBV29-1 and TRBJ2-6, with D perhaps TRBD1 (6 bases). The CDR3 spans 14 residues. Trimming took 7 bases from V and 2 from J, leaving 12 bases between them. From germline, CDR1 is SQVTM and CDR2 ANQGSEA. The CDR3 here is CSAFTGPGANVLTF. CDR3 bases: TGCAGCGCTTTTACAGGGCCTGGGGCCAACGTCCTGACTTTC.

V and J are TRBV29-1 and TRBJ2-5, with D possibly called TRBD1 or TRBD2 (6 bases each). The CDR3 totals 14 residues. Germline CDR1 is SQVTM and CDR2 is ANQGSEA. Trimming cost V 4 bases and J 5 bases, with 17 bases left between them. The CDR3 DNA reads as TGCAGCGTTGGGGGGGCCGGGCTGGAGGAGACCCAGTACTTC. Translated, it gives CSVGGAGLEETQYF. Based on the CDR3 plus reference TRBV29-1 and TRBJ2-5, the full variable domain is SAVISQKPSRDICQRGTSLTIQCQVDSQVTMMFWYRQQPGQSLTLIATANQGSEATYESGFVIDKFPISRPNLTFSTLTVSNMSPEDSSIYLCSVGGAGLEETQYFGPGTRLLVL.

Written as DNA, the CDR3 is TGCGCCAGCAGCAAGGATGAAGAGACCCAGTACTTC. Translated: CASSKDEETQYF. J is TRBJ2-5 and V is TRBV4-1, with D uncertain. The CDR3 sequence is 12 residues long. V lost 5 bases and J 3 bases, leaving 7 bases between the germline ends. CDR1 and CDR2 from the germline V gene are MGHRA and YSYEKL.

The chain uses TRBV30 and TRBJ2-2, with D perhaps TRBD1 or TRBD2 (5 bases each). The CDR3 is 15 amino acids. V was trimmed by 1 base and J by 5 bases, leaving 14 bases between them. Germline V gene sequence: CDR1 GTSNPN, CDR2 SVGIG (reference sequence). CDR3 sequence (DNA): TGTGCCTGGAGTGCAGGGAATGAGGGGACCGGGGAGCTGTTTTTT. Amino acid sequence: CAWSAGNEGTGELFF.

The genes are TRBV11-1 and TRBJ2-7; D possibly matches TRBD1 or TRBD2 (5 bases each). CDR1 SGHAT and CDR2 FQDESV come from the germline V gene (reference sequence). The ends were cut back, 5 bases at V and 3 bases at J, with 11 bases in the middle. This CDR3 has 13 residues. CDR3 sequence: CASSLGTNYEQYF. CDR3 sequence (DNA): TGTGCCAGCAGCCTGGGGACGAACTACGAGCAGTACTTC.